These 24 T cell receptor beta chains originate from one sample sequenced in a study of shared clonotypes between healthy human individuals. Assay used: immunoSEQ multiplex PCR; TCRdb lists only in-frame clones, some missing. The sample comprises around 600,000 clones, 90% to 95% of which are singletons, and 0.11% rests with the top ten. Terminally differentiated effector memory CD45RA+ cells were left out of the naive CD8 fraction, which was CD45RO-negative and positively selected for CCR7. Material: naive CD8+ T cells sorted from blood. These receptors all stem from a woman aged 25 to 39 in good health.

The chain recombines TRBV27 with TRBJ2-1; 10 bases match TRBD2. The CDR3 has 14 amino acids. J lost 8 bases, V lost 3 bases, and 4 bases had no gene match. Germline V gene lookup returns CDR1 MNHEY and CDR2 SMNVEV (reference sequence). The CDR3 here is CASSFSGRLDEQFF. CDR3 nucleotide sequence: TGTGCCAGCAGTTTTAGCGGGAGGCTCGATGAGCAGTTCTTC.

This clone was detected only once. The rearrangement uses TRBV19 and TRBJ1-4; 9 nucleotides agree with TRBD1. The germline gives CDR1 LNHDA, CDR2 SQIVND (reference sequence). This CDR3 has 17 residues. The trim removed 7 bases at V and 0 bases at J, leaving 9 bases unmatched. The CDR3 DNA sequence: TGTGCCAGTAACGACAGGGGGATAGGAGCAACTAATGAAAAACTGTTTTTT. Its protein product is CASNDRGIGATNEKLFF.

This clone was observed once. The chain recombines TRBV4-1 with TRBJ2-7; D is possibly TRBD1 or TRBD2 (5 bases each). Trimming took 3 bases from V and 0 from J, leaving 18 bases between them. The CDR3 runs 17 residues. Germline loops: CDR1 MGHRA, CDR2 YSYEKL. Here the CDR3 reads CASSQAQWDRSSYEQYF. In DNA, the CDR3 is TGCGCCAGCAGCCAGGCTCAGTGGGACCGGAGCTCCTACGAGCAGTACTTC.

This rearrangement joins TRBV30 to TRBJ2-7; D not certain. V lost 0 bases to trimming and J lost 7 bases, with 7 bases between them. Germline assignment: CDR1 GTSNPN and CDR2 SVGIG (reference sequence). The CDR3 totals 11 residues. The CDR3 spells CAWSVIGEQYF. CDR3 nucleotide sequence: TGTGCCTGGAGTGTAATAGGAGAGCAGTACTTC.

Only a few counts were recorded for this clone. This chain connects TRBV28 to TRBJ1-2; a possible D gene is TRBD1 (6 bases). The ends were cut back, 6 bases at V and 5 bases at J, with 19 bases in the middle. The germline CDR1 and CDR2 sequences are MDHEN and SYDVKM. This CDR3 contains 15 residues. CDR3 nucleotides: TGTGCCAGCAGGCCCGGACAGATTTCCCCTTATGGCTACACCTTC. This sequence encodes CASRPGQISPYGYTF.

The CDR3 DNA is TGCAGCGTTGTTTCAGGGGGCACAGATACGCAGTATTTT. The encoded protein is CSVVSGGTDTQYF. The chain employs TRBV29-1 and TRBJ2-3; weak D call: TRBD1 (6 bases). This CDR3 comprises 13 residues. Trimming removed 4 bases from V and 1 base from J, with 9 bases in between. Germline V gives CDR1 SQVTM, CDR2 ANQGSEA.

This chain joins TRBV7-9 and TRBJ1-4; D uncertain. Looked up from germline, CDR1 is SEHNR and CDR2 is FQNEAQ (reference sequence). This CDR3 has 11 amino acids. V was pared by 8 bases and J by 6 bases, with 7 bases between. CDR3 bases: TGTGCCAGCTTCCAGGATGAAAAACTGTTTTTT. This gives the protein CASFQDEKLFF.

The rearrangement uses TRBV7-9 and TRBJ2-7, with a possible D match to TRBD1 (5 bases). CDR3 length: 14 amino acids. Looked up from germline, CDR1 is SEHNR and CDR2 is FQNEAQ (reference sequence). Trimming cost V 5 bases and J 1 base, with 12 bases left between them. CDR3 loop: CASSPEGASYEQYF. The CDR3 DNA follows: TGTGCCAGCAGCCCAGAAGGGGCGTCCTACGAGCAGTACTTC.

The rearrangement uses TRBV7-8 and TRBJ1-5; unclear D gene. Between the trimmed V and J ends, which lost 5 bases and 0 bases, there was a span of 11 bases. From germline, CDR1 is SGHVS and CDR2 FQNEAQ. The CDR3 sequence is 15 residues long. The CDR3 region is CASSAGPNSNQPQHF. As DNA, the CDR3 is TGTGCCAGCAGCGCCGGACCTAATAGCAATCAGCCCCAGCATTTT.

This clone appeared a single time. The chain recombines TRBV6-5 with TRBJ2-7, with D unresolved. Germline V gene lookup returns CDR1 MNHEY and CDR2 SVGAGI. V was cut by 6 bases and J by 1 base, with 10 bases left in between. The CDR3 is 13 residues long. In nucleotides, the CDR3 is TGTGCCAGCAGCCCCGACACTTCCTACGAGCAGTACTTC. It translates to CASSPDTSYEQYF.

V is TRBV19 and J is TRBJ1-2; unclear D gene. Germline V gene data show CDR1 as LNHDA and CDR2 as SQIVND (reference sequence). Trimming took 5 bases from V and 6 from J, leaving 7 bases between them. This CDR3 has 11 residues. CDR3: CASSEADGYTF. CDR3 nucleotide sequence: TGTGCCAGTAGTGAAGCGGATGGCTACACCTTC. Using reference TRBV19 and TRBJ1-2 for the parts outside the CDR3, the full variable domain is DGGITQSPKYLFRKEGQNVTLSCEQNLNHDAMYWYRQDPGQGLRLIYYSQIVNDFQKGDIAEGYSVSREKKESFPLTVTSAQKNPTAFYLCASSEADGYTFGSGTRLTVV.

This chain links TRBV27 with TRBJ2-2; no definite D call. From germline, CDR1 is MNHEY and CDR2 SMNVEV (reference sequence). There are 15 residues in the CDR3. Trimming removed 3 bases at V and 1 base at J, with 9 bases between. The CDR3 bases are TGTGCCAGCAGTTTGGCCGTTTTGAACACCGGGGAGCTGTTTTTT. Amino acid sequence: CASSLAVLNTGELFF.

The chain joins TRBV25-1 to TRBJ2-2, with D possibly being TRBD1 (6 bases). The germline CDR1 and CDR2 sequences are MGHDK and SYGVNS. The CDR3 loop spans 15 amino acids. V gave up 0 bases and J gave up 5 bases, with 10 bases separating them. This chain's CDR3 is CASSEYRGATGELFF. CDR3 nucleotides: TGTGCCAGCAGTGAATACAGGGGCGCGACCGGGGAGCTGTTTTTT.

This clone was counted once. The V gene is TRBV18, the J gene TRBJ2-5, with D uncertain. Trimming left V 4 bases short and J 9 bases short, with 9 bases between. CDR3 length equals 11 residues. The germline V gene has CDR1 KGHSH and CDR2 LQKENI. The CDR3 region has the DNA TGTGCCAGCTCACTTTCTGGAGCCCAGTACTTC. Encoded protein: CASSLSGAQYF.

The chain is built from TRBV7-8 and TRBJ2-7; 7 nucleotides line up with TRBD1. The CDR3 length is 15 residues. Germline trimming cut 5 bases from V and 4 bases from J; bases unmatched to any gene: 11. The V gene's germline CDR1 is SGHVS and CDR2 FQNEAQ. CDR3: CASSDQTGFVYEQYF. DNA of the CDR3: TGTGCCAGCAGCGACCAGACAGGGTTTGTGTACGAGCAGTACTTC.

The genes are TRBV29-1 and TRBJ2-3; 9 bases map to TRBD2. The V gene end was trimmed by 2 bases and the J gene end by 3 bases; junction bases not matched to a gene: 12. The CDR3 runs to 17 residues. The germline gives CDR1 SQVTM, CDR2 ANQGSEA. This CDR3 is CSVELISPSGITDTQYF. The DNA for the CDR3 is TGCAGCGTTGAATTGATATCGCCTAGCGGGATAACAGATACGCAGTATTTT.

Written as DNA, the CDR3 is TGTGCCAGCAGCACTGTGGAGGTTAGCAATCAGCCCCAGCATTTT. As protein: CASSTVEVSNQPQHF. The rearrangement joins TRBV28 to TRBJ1-5; unclear D gene. CDR1 and CDR2 (germline): MDHEN, SYDVKM. V gave up 6 bases and J gave up 0 bases, with 12 bases separating them. CDR3 length: 15 amino acids.

The chain is built from TRBV27 and TRBJ2-1, with D perhaps being TRBD1 or TRBD2 (5 bases each). V lost 3 bases and J lost 3, with 12 bases in between. CDR3 length equals 15 residues. Germline CDR1 reads MNHEY; CDR2 reads SMNVEV (reference sequence). CDR3 in DNA: TGTGCCAGCAGTTTGTACGGGGACCACTACAATGAGCAGTTCTTC. It is translated as CASSLYGDHYNEQFF.

This chain links TRBV30 with TRBJ2-1, with D uncertain. Trimming removed 0 bases from V and 9 bases from J, with 6 bases in between. CDR1 and CDR2 (germline): GTSNPN, SVGIG (reference sequence). CDR3 size: 11 residues. The CDR3 DNA is TGTGCCTGGAGTGTATCCTCTGAGCAGTTCTTC. It codes for CAWSVSSEQFF.

The gene calls are TRBV25-1 and TRBJ2-1, with TRBD2 matching over 14 bases. The germline gives CDR1 MGHDK, CDR2 SYGVNS. This CDR3 spans 16 amino acids. With 2 bases clipped from V and 6 bases from J, the junction kept 3 bases outside the gene matches. The CDR3 bases are TGTGCCAGCAGTGAACTAGGACTAGCGGGGGGCAATGAGCAGTTCTTC. It specifies CASSELGLAGGNEQFF. The complete variable domain, with remaining parts taken from reference TRBV25-1 and TRBJ2-1, reads EADIYQTPRYLVIGTGKKITLECSQTMGHDKMYWYQQDPGMELHLIHYSYGVNSTEKGDLSSESTVSRIRTEHFPLTLESARPSHTSQYLCASSELGLAGGNEQFFGPGTRLTVL.

This clone appeared once. CDR3 region: CASSDPGLAYEQYF. CDR3 coding DNA: TGTGCCAGCAGTGACCCGGGACTCGCCTACGAGCAGTACTTC. The V call is TRBV27, the J call TRBJ2-7; maybe TRBD2 (6 bases). The CDR3 runs 14 residues. Trimming took off 5 bases at V and 2 bases at J, with 13 bases between the two ends. The V gene's germline CDR1 is MNHEY and CDR2 SMNVEV (reference sequence).

The J gene is TRBJ1-1, the V gene TRBV25-1; no definite D call. V lost 1 base, J lost 8 bases, and 5 bases lay in between. Germline V gene data show CDR1 as MGHDK and CDR2 as SYGVNS. This CDR3 has 11 amino acids. This chain's CDR3 is CASSEFLEAFF. CDR3 nucleotides: TGTGCCAGCAGTGAATTTCTAGAAGCTTTCTTT.

The chain employs TRBV5-6 and TRBJ2-5; D unclear. The end of the DNA fits TRBJ2-7 better, so the J call may be wrong. Germline CDR1 reads SGHDT; CDR2 reads YYEEEE. This CDR3 is built from 13 residues. CDR3 protein: CASAVGHSYEQYF. The CDR3 region has the DNA TGTGCCAGCGCCGTGGGCCACTCCTACGAGCAGTACTTC.

The table lists this clone with a few counts. This chain uses TRBV9 with TRBJ2-7; 12 bases map to TRBD2. Germline lookup yields CDR1 SGDLS and CDR2 YYNGEE. J lost 5 bases, V lost 5 bases, and 5 bases had no gene match. The CDR3 extends over 14 amino acids. CDR3: CASSGPSGRDEQYF. Written as DNA, the CDR3 is TGTGCCAGCAGTGGGCCTAGCGGGAGGGACGAGCAGTACTTC.